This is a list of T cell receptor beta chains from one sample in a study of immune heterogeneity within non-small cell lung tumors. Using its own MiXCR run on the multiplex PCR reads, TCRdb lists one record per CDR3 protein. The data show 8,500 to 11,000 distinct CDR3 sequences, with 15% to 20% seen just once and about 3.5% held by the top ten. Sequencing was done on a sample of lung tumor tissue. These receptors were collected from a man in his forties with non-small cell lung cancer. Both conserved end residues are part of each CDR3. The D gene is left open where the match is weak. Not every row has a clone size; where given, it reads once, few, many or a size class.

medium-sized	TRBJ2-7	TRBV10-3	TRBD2	CAISETSGRYYEQYF	TGTGCCATCAGTGAAACTAGCGGGAGGTACTACGAGCAGTACTTC
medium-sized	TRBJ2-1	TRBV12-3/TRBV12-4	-	CASSFGLADEQFF	TGTGCCAGCAGTTTTGGTCTAGCTGATGAGCAGTTCTTC
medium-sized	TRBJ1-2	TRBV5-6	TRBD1	CASSPGQGEYGYTF	TGTGCCAGCAGCCCCGGTCAGGGGGAATATGGCTACACCTTC
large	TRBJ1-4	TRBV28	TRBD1	CASSAGTGQGEKGGEKLFF	TGTGCCAGCAGTGCTGGGACGGGACAGGGCGAGAAGGGCGGTGAAAAACTGTTTTTT
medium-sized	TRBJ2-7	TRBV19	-	CASSIGQGRTYEQYF	TGTGCCAGTAGTATAGGTCAGGGTAGGACCTACGAGCAGTACTTC
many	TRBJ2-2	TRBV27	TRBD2	CASPIRDYKNTGELFF	TGTGCCAGCCCGATCCGGGACTACAAGAACACCGGGGAGCTGTTTTTT
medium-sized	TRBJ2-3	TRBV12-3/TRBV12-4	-	CASSLLRRTDTQYF	TGTGCCAGCAGTTTACTCCGGAGGACAGATACGCAGTATTTT
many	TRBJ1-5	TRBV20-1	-	CSATRPGTGNQPQHF	TGCAGTGCTACCAGACCAGGGACGGGCAATCAGCCCCAGCATTTT
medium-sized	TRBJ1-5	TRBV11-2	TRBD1	CASSLTGAGNQPQHF	TGTGCCAGCAGTTTAACAGGGGCTGGAAATCAGCCCCAGCATTTT
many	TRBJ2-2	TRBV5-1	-	CASSPNTGELFF	TGCGCCAGCAGCCCGAACACCGGGGAGCTGTTTTTT
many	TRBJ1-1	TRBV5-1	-	CASSSTIGGAFF	TGCGCCAGCAGCTCTACGATCGGAGGGGCTTTCTTT
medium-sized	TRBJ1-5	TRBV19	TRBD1	CASRPGTGELYGNQPQHF	TGTGCCAGTAGGCCTGGGACAGGGGAATTATACGGCAATCAGCCCCAGCATTTT
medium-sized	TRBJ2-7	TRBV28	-	CASIAGTVSYEQYF	TGTGCCAGCATTGCGGGGACAGTCTCCTACGAGCAGTACTTC
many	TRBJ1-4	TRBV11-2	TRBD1	CASSNGQGEEKLFF	TGTGCCAGCAGCAACGGACAGGGGGAGGAAAAACTGTTTTTT
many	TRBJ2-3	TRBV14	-	CASSQRAGWADTQYF	TGTGCCAGCAGCCAACGCGCGGGGTGGGCAGATACGCAGTATTTT
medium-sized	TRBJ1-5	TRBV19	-	CASSIRTDTNQPQHF	TGTGCCAGTAGTATAAGGACAGACACCAATCAGCCCCAGCATTTT
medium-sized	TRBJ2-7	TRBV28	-	CASSLSWGWTYEQYF	TGTGCCAGCAGTTTATCATGGGGGTGGACCTACGAGCAGTACTTC
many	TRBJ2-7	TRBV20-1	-	CSARAFWSQAGEQYF	TGCAGTGCTAGAGCATTTTGGAGCCAGGCGGGCGAGCAGTACTTC
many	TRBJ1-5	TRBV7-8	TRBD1	CASSLVAGQNNQPQHF	TGTGCCAGCAGCTTAGTTGCGGGACAGAACAATCAGCCCCAGCATTTT
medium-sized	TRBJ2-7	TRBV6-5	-	CASSYSSRSSYEQYF	TGTGCCAGCAGTTACTCGAGCCGTAGCTCCTACGAGCAGTACTTC
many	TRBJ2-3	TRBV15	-	CATSRSTDTQYF	TGTGCCACCAGCAGGTCAACAGATACGCAGTATTTT
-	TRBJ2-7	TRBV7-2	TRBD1	CASSLGDRTTFEQYF	TGTGCCAGCAGCTTAGGGGACAGGACTACGTTCGAGCAGTACTTC
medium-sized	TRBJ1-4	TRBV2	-	CASSESHGGEKLFF	TGTGCCAGCAGTGAATCCCACGGGGGAGAAAAACTGTTTTTT
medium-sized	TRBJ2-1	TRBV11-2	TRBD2	CASSPDTSGGIGEQFF	TGTGCCAGCAGCCCAGATACTAGCGGGGGGATCGGTGAGCAGTTCTTC
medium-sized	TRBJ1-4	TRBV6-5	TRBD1	CASSYTTGDNEKLFF	TGTGCCAGCAGTTACACGACAGGGGATAATGAAAAACTGTTTTTT
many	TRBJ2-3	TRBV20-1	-	CSARVGSSTDTQYF	TGCAGTGCTAGGGTAGGATCTAGCACAGATACGCAGTATTTT
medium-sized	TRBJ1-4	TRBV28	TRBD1	CASRQTGELKKLFF	TGTGCCAGCAGGCAAACAGGGGAGCTTAAAAAACTGTTTTTT
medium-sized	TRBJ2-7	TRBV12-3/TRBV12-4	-	CASSLGQIEQYF	TGTGCCAGCAGTTTAGGGCAGATCGAGCAGTACTTC
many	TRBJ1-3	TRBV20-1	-	CSARGGGSGNTIYF	TGCAGTGCAAGGGGGGGGGGCTCTGGAAACACCATATATTTT
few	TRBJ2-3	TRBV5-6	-	CASSNPTGRSTDTQYF	TGTGCCAGCAGCAATCCGACTGGCCGAAGCACAGATACGCAGTATTTT